Here is one T cell receptor (beta chain) with its context. What it binds is unknown. The CDR3 covers 17 residues. V gave up 4 bases and J gave up 5 bases; unmatched junction bases: 11. Germline CDR1 and CDR2: SGHNT and YYREEE (reference sequence). The data are from a study of T cell responses to AZD1222 COVID-19 vaccine. Regarding the study as a whole: Recipients of two AZD1222 doses showed rising Spike-specific TCR breadth and depth. Only a handful of AZD1222 recipients, roughly six in all, had baseline seropositivity. In a largely white British group with more females than males, clonal diversity was possibly underestimated. The peak T cell response came first, and repertoires were sampled only after it.

Sequencing was performed with immunoSEQ multiplex PCR; in TCRdb, only in-frame clones are kept and a portion is missing. The sample carries about 120,000 clones, over 75% recorded once. The TCR sequence derives from an adult in good health. The chain combines TRBV5-4 with TRBJ2-2, with 10 bases aligning to TRBD1. Sequencing was performed on peripheral blood, taken on day 0 of MenACWY control vaccination. The CDR3 nucleotides are TGTGCCAGCAGCCGAAGAAAGGGACAGGGGTTAACCGGGGAGCTGTTTTTT. It specifies CASSRRKGQGLTGELFF.